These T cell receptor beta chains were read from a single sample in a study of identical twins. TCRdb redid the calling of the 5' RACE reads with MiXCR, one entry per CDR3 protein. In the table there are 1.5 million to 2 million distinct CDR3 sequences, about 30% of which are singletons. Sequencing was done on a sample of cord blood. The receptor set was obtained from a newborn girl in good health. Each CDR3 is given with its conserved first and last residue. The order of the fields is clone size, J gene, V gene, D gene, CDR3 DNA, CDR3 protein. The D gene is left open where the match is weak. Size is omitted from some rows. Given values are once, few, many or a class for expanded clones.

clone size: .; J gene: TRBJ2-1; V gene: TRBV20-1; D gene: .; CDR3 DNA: TGCAGTGCGGTGTCCGGTGAGCAGTTCTTC; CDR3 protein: CSAVSGEQFF
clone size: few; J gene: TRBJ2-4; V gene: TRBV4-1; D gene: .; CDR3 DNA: TGCGCCAGCAGCCAAGTGTGGCGGCTAGCCAAAAACATTCAGTACTTC; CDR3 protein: CASSQVWRLAKNIQYF
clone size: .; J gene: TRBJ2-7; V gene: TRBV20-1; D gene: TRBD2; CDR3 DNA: TGCAGTGCTAGTACGGCTAGCGGATCCTACGAGCAGTACTTC; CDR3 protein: CSASTASGSYEQYF
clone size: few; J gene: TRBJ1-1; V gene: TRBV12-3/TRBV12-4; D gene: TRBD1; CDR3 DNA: TGTGCCAGCAGGATCACAGGGGGAACTGAAGCTTTCTTT; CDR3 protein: CASRITGGTEAFF
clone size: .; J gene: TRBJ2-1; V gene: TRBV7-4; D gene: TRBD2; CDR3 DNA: TGTGCCAGCAGAAATTATAGCGGGGGGGGAACGGGCGAGCAGTTCTTC; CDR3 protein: CASRNYSGGGTGEQFF
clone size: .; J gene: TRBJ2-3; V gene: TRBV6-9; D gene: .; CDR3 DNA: TGTGCCAGCAGTTATTCGGACGGGCGGGACGGCACAGATACGCAGTATTTT; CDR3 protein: CASSYSDGRDGTDTQYF
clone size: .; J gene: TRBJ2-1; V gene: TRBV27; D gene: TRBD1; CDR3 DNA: TGTGCCAGCAGTTTACGGACAGGGCACAATGAGCAGTTCTTC; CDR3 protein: CASSLRTGHNEQFF
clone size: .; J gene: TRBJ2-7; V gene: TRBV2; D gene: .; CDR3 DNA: TGTGCCAGCAGTGAAAGGGCAGGGGCCTACGAGCAGTACTTC; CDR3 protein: CASSERAGAYEQYF
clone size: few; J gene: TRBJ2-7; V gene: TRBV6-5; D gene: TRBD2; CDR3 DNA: TGTGCCAGCAGTTACAAAAGCGGGGCTTCCTACGAGCAGTACTTC; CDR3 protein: CASSYKSGASYEQYF
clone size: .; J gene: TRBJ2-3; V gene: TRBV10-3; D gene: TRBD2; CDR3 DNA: TGTGCCATCGCGGGGACTAGCGGGAGAGATACGCAGTATTTT; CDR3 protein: CAIAGTSGRDTQYF
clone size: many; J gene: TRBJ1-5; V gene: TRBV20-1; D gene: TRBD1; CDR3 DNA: TGCAGTGCTAGAGAGGGACAGGGCAATCAGCCCCAGCATTTT; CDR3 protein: CSAREGQGNQPQHF
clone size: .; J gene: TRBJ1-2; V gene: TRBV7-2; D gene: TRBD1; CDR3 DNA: TGTGCCAGCAGCTTAGGACAGGGCTACACCTATGGCTACACCTTC; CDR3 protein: CASSLGQGYTYGYTF
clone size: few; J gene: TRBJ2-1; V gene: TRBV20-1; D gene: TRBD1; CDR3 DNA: TGCAGTGCGCTGGAATCTCGGGGACAGGGCTACAATGAGCAGTTCTTC; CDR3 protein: CSALESRGQGYNEQFF
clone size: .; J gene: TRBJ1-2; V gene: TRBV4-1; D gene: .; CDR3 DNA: TGCGCCAGCAGCCAAGATATCGGCAGTAGAGGAGGTTATGGCTACACCTTC; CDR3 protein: CASSQDIGSRGGYGYTF
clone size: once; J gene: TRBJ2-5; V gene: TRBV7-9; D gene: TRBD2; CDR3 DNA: TGTGCCAGCAGCTCAACTAGCGGGTGGGAGTACTTC; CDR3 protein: CASSSTSGWEYF
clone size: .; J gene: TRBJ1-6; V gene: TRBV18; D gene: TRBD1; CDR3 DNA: TGTGCCAGCCGGGACAGAGTTAATTTACCCCTCCACTTT; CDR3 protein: CASRDRVNLPLHF
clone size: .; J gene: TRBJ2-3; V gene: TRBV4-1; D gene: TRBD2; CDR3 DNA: TGCGCCAGTCGGACTAGCGGGGGGGCTTTGACGCAGTATTTT; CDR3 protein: CASRTSGGALTQYF
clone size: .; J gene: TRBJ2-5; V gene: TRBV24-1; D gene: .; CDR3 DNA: TGTGCCACCAGTGATTTGGACTCCTACAATGAGCAGTACTTC; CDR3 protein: CATSDLDSYNEQYF
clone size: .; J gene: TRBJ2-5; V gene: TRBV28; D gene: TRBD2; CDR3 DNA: TGTGCCAGCCCGACTAGCGGGAGCACCAAGCCCAATGAGCAGTACTTC; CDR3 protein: CASPTSGSTKPNEQYF
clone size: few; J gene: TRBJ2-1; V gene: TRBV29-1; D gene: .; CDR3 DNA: TGCAGCGTTCCTCGGGGGTCCAGCTCCTACAATGAGCAGTTCTTC; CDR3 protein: CSVPRGSSSYNEQFF
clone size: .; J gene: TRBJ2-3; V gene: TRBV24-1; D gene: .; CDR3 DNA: TGTGCCACCGGAGACTACGCCTCCGATACGCAGTATTTT; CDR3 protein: CATGDYASDTQYF
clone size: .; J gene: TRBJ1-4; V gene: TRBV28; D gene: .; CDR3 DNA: TGTGCCAGCAGACGCCGGGACTGGACTAATGAAAAACTGTTTTTT; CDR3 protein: CASRRRDWTNEKLFF
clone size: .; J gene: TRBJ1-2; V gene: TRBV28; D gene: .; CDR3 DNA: TGTGCCAGCAGTGCCCTCTCGGGACTCTTTTACTATGGCTACACCTTC; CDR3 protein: CASSALSGLFYYGYTF
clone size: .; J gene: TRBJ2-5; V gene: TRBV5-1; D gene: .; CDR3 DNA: TGCGCCAGCATCGGGCTGGGCCACAATGAGCAGTACTTC; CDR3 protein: CASIGLGHNEQYF
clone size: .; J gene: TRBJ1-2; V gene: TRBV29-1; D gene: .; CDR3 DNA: TGCAGCGTTGAGCGGGGAGGGAGGGGATATGGCTACACCTTC; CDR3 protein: CSVERGGRGYGYTF
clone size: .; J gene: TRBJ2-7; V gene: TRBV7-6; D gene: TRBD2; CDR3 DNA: TGTGCCAGCAGCTCGGTCCTCACCGGGACTAGCGCCTACGAGCAGTACTTC; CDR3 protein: CASSSVLTGTSAYEQYF
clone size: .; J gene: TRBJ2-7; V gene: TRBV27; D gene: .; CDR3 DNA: TGTGCCAGCAGCCTTATATCCCACGACGAGCAGTACTTC; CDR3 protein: CASSLISHDEQYF
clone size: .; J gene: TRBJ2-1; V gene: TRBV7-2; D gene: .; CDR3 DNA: TGTGCCAGCAGCTTAGGGAGCCCCAACAATGAGCAGTTCTTC; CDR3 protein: CASSLGSPNNEQFF
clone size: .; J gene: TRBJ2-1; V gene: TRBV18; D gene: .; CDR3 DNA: TGTGCCAGCTCACCTTGGCGGGATCCCCTCTCCTTTAGCTCCTACAATGAGCAGTTCTTC; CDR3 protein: CASSPWRDPLSFSSYNEQFF
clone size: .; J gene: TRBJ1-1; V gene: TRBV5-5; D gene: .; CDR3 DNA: TGTGCCAGCAGATTGGGGTCGGTGGGGGGTGAAGCTTTCTTT; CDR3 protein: CASRLGSVGGEAFF
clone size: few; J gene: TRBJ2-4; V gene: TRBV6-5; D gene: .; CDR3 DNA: TGTGCCAGCAGTTACTCGAGAACAGGGGCCAAAAACATTCAGTACTTC; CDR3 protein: CASSYSRTGAKNIQYF
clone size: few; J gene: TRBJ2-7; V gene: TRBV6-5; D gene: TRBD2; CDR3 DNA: TGTGCCAGCAGTCCCGGACTAGCGGGACCGATCAATGAGCAGTACTTC; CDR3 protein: CASSPGLAGPINEQYF
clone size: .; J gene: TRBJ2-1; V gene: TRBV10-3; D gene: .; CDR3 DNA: TGTGCCATCAGTAGTAGCGACGGCGTAGCGTTCTTC; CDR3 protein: CAISSSDGVAFF
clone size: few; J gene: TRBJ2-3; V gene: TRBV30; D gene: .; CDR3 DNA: TGTGCCCGGCGAGGCACAGATACGCAGTATTTT; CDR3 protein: CARRGTDTQYF
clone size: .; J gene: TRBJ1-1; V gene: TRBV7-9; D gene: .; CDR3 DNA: TGTGCCAGCAGCCCCCGGGCGGCTCTAGGGACTGAAGCTTTCTTT; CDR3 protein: CASSPRAALGTEAFF
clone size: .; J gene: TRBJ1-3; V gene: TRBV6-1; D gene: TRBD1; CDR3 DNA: TGTGCCAGCAGCGAGACAGGGTCTGGAAACACCATATATTTT; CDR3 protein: CASSETGSGNTIYF
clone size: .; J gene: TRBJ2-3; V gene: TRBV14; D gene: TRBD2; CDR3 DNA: TGTGCCAGCAGCCACAACCGCCCTAGACAGGGGATCGGACTAGCGGAAAGGAGCACAGATACGCAGTATTTT; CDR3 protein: CASSHNRPRQGIGLAERSTDTQYF
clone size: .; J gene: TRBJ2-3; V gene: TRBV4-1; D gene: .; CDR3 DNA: TGCGCCAGCAGCCAAGATCACGACGGGACAGATACGCAGTATTTT; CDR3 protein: CASSQDHDGTDTQYF
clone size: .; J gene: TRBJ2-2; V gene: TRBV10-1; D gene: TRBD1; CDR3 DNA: TGCGCCAGCAGTGAAGGGGGCAGAAACACCGGGGAGCTGTTTTTT; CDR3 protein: CASSEGGRNTGELFF
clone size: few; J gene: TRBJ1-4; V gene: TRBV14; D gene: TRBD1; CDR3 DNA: TGTGCCAGCAGCGAGTGGACAGGCGCAACTAATGAAAAACTGTTTTTT; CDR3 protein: CASSEWTGATNEKLFF
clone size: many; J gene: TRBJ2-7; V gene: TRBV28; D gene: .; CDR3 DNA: TGTGCCAGCAGTCCCCCGACAGTTTACGAGCAGTACTTC; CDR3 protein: CASSPPTVYEQYF
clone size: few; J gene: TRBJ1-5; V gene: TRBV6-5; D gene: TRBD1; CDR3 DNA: TGTGCCAGCAGTTCCTCGGGACAGGGGAACAATCAGCCCCAGCATTTT; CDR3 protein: CASSSSGQGNNQPQHF
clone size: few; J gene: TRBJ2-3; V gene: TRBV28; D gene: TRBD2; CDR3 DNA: TGTGCCAGCAGTTCCTCCCTAGCGGGAGGGTACACTGTTCCTAGCACAGATACGCAGTATTTT; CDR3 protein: CASSSSLAGGYTVPSTDTQYF
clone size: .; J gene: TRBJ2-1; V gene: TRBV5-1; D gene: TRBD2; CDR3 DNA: TGCGCCAGCAGCTTGTGGCCAGCGGGAGGGGGGTACAATGAGCAGTTCTTC; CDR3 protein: CASSLWPAGGGYNEQFF
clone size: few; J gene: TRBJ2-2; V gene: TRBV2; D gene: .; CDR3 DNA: TGTGCCAGCAGTGAATCCCGGACTTACATGAACACCGGGGAGCTGTTTTTT; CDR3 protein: CASSESRTYMNTGELFF
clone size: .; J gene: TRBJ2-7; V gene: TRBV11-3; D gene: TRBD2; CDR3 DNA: TGTGCCAGCAGCTTAGGGACTAGCCTCTACAATGAGCAGTACTTC; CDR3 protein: CASSLGTSLYNEQYF
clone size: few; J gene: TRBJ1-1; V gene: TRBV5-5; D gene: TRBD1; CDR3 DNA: TGTGCCAGCAGCCCGGGACAGCGTTTGAACACTGAAGCTTTCTTT; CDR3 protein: CASSPGQRLNTEAFF
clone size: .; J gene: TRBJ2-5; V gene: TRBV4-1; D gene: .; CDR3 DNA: TGCGCCAGCAGCCAAGATCAGGGGTGGGGGCAAGAGACCCAGTACTTC; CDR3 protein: CASSQDQGWGQETQYF